Each of the 6 T cell receptor beta chains below was sequenced from the same sample in a study of CD8 T cells in ankylosing spondylitis. The study, taken as a whole, reports: Within ankylosing spondylitis blood, a TCR beta motif made up of eight or nine highly homologous variants appeared to be characteristic.

In TCRdb, the 5' RACE reads were re-called with MiXCR into one record per CDR3 protein. Here the sample spans under 850,000 distinct CDR3 sequences, 15% to 20% being singletons. The antigens these receptors bind are not known. Sequenced material: blood, either unsorted or a sorted T cell fraction (not recorded which). These receptors were taken from a male donor with ankylosing spondylitis.

This chain links TRBV6-5 with TRBJ2-7; 10 bases match TRBD2. V shed 0 bases, J shed 0 bases, and the junction held 5 bases outside the gene matches. CDR1 is MNHEY and CDR2 is SVGAGI in the germline V gene. The CDR3 runs 17 residues. CDR3 DNA: TGTGCCAGCAGTTACTCGGGGACTAGCGCAAGCTCCTACGAGCAGTACTTC. It is translated as CASSYSGTSASSYEQYF.

This rearrangement joins TRBV25-1 to TRBJ1-2, with 8 bases identical to TRBD1. V was clipped by 9 bases and J by 4 bases; unmatched bases: 13. CDR1 is MGHDK, CDR2 SYGVNS, per germline. This CDR3 has 15 residues. In DNA form, the CDR3 reads TGTGCCAGTACTGAGAACAGGGGGGGGATCTATGGCTACACCTTC. It translates to CASTENRGGIYGYTF.

This clonotype was seen more than once but under ten times. This rearrangement joins TRBV2 to TRBJ1-2; D unclear. The germline V gene has CDR1 SNHLY and CDR2 FYNNEI. CDR3 length: 15 amino acids. V was clipped by 1 base and J by 3 bases, with 12 bases between them. DNA for the CDR3: TGTGCCAGCAGTGAAGTCGATGGGTTCGACTATGGCTACACCTTC. Translation: CASSEVDGFDYGYTF.

This sequence joins TRBV2 and TRBJ2-7; D is possibly TRBD1 (5 bases). This CDR3 spans 13 amino acids. V was trimmed by 7 bases and J by 0 bases, leaving 10 bases between them. From germline, CDR1 is SNHLY and CDR2 FYNNEI. The CDR3 spells CASTADNSYEQYF. Here the CDR3 DNA reads TGTGCCAGCACCGCGGACAACTCCTACGAGCAGTACTTC. The variable domain in full, completed from reference TRBV2 and TRBJ2-7, reads EPEVTQTPSHQVTQMGQEVILRCVPISNHLYFYWYRQILGQKVEFLVSFYNNEISEKSEIFDDQFSVERPDGSNFTLKIRSTKLEDSAMYFCASTADNSYEQYFGPGTRLTVT.

The rearrangement links TRBV25-1 to TRBJ2-1; 12 positions match TRBD2. The V gene's germline CDR1 is MGHDK and CDR2 SYGVNS. This CDR3 has 16 residues. Trimming at V came to 2 bases and at J to 5 bases, leaving 4 bases not matched to a gene. In DNA, the CDR3 is TGTGCCAGCAGTGAAGCGCTAGCGGGGGGGAACAATGAGCAGTTCTTC. The encoded protein is CASSEALAGGNNEQFF.

The rearrangement links TRBV5-5 to TRBJ2-5, with TRBD2 matching 9 bases. The CDR3 totals 16 residues. Germline values: CDR1 SGHKS, CDR2 YYEKEE (reference sequence). After removal of 0 bases from V and 2 bases from J, the junction contained 5 bases not matched to a gene. The CDR3 sequence: CASSLGLAALQETQYF. The CDR3 nucleotides read TGTGCCAGCAGCTTGGGACTAGCGGCACTTCAAGAGACCCAGTACTTC.